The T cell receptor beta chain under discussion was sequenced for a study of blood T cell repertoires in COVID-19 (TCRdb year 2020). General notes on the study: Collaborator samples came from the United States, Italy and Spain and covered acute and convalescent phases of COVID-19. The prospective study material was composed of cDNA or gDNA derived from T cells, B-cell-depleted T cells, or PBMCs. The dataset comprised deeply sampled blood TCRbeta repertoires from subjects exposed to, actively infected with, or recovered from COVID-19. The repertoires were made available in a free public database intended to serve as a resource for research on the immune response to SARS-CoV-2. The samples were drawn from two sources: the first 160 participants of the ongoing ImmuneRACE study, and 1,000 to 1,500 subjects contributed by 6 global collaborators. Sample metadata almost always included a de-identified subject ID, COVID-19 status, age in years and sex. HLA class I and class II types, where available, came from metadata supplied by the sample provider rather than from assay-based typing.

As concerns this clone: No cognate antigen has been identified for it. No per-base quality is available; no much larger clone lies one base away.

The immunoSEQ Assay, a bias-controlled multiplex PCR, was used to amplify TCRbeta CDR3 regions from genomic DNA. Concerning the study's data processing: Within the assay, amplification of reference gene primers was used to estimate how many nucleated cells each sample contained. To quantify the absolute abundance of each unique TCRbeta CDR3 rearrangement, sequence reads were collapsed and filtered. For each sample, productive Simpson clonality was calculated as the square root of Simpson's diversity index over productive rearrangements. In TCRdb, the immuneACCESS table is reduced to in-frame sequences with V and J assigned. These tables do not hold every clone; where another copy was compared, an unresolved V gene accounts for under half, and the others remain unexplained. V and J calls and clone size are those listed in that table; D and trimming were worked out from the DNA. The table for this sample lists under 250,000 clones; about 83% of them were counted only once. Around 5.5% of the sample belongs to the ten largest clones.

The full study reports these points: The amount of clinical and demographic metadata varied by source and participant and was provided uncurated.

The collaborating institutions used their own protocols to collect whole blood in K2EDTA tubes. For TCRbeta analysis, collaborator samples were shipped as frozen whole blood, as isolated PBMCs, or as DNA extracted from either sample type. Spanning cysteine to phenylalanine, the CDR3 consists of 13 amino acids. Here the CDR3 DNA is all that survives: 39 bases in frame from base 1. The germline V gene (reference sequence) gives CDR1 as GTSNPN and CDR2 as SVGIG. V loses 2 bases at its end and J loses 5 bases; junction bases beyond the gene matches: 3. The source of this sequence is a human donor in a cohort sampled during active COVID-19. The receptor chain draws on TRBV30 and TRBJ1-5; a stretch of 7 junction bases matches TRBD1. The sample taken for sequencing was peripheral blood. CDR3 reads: CAWSPQGDQPQHF. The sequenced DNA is TGTGCCTGGAGTCCCCAGGGGGATCAGCCCCAGCATTTT.